The present entry profiles one TCR beta chain with its context. Method: immunoSEQ multiplex PCR; TCRdb's copy keeps in-frame clones and lacks some. This sample has 200,000 or so clones, with about 80% found just once. Germline V lookup: CDR1 SGHNT, CDR2 YYREEE (reference sequence). Trimming shortened V by 4 bases and J by 3 bases, and 13 bases separated the two germline ends. The CDR3 is 15 amino acids. Resolution of symptoms, clearance, or two negative PCRs was present in recovered Cohort 3 donors. This sample is drawn from a study of blood T cell repertoires in COVID-19. Sequenced material: PBMCs or T cells enriched from blood (not recorded which). The source of this sequence is a man aged 40-49 years who had recovered from COVID-19. This chain links TRBV5-4 with TRBJ1-4; no firm D call. In DNA, the CDR3 is TGTGCCAGCAGCCCCACAGCGGTTGCTAATGAAAAACTGTTTTTT. This encodes CASSPTAVANEKLFF. The variable domain in full, completed from reference TRBV5-4 and TRBJ1-4, reads ETGVTQSPTHLIKTRGQQVTLRCSSQSGHNTVSWYQQALGQGPQFIFQYYREEENGRGNFPPRFSGLQFPNYSSELNVNALELDDSALYLCASSPTAVANEKLFFGSGTQLSVL.